This entry concerns a single TCR beta chain. Its antigen has not been determined. No base quality information exists; no much larger clone differs at one position. Other nucleotide sequences from this sample produce the same CDR3. The data derive from a study of blood T cell repertoires in COVID-19 (TCRdb year 2020). The study in broad terms: The collaborator samples originated in the United States, Italy and Spain and spanned the acute and convalescent phases of COVID-19. The prospective study material was composed of cDNA or gDNA derived from T cells, B-cell-depleted T cells, or PBMCs. Deeply sampled blood TCRbeta repertoires from subjects exposed to, actively infected with, or recovered from COVID-19 were included in the dataset. The repertoires were released in a freely available public database intended as a resource for research on the immune response to SARS-CoV-2. The samples were drawn from two sources: the first 160 participants of the ongoing ImmuneRACE study, and some 1,300 subjects contributed by 6 global collaborators. Nearly every sample came with metadata listing a de-identified subject ID, COVID-19 status, age in years and sex. Where available, HLA class I and class II types were taken from metadata supplied by the sample provider and were not determined by assay-based typing. Study-level results and caveats: The quantity of clinical and demographic metadata differed by source and by participant and was supplied without curation.

Participants in the prospective study were enrolled through a virtual design, were aged about 18 to 100 years, and lived in about two dozen United States geographic areas. In the prospective study, participants were assigned to cohorts based on the clinical history participants reported in a screening survey and a study questionnaire. Recovered participants in ImmuneRACE Cohort 3 were defined by two consecutive negative NP/OP PCR tests, clearance by a healthcare professional, or resolution of symptoms. In the prospective study, mobile phlebotomists collected whole blood, serum and a nasopharyngeal or oropharyngeal swab from each participant. Prospective study participants could optionally give additional blood draws and questionnaires over a roughly two-month period. Blood samples from the prospective study were shipped frozen or at room temperature prior to DNA extraction. V lost 4 bases and J lost 2 bases, and the count of bases not matched to a germline gene is 3. CDR1 and CDR2, per the germline V gene, are SGHVS and FQNEAQ. Including the terminal cysteine and phenylalanine, the CDR3 comprises 16 residues. The kept DNA is CDR3 alone, 48 bases in frame from the first base.

TCRbeta CDR3 regions were amplified from genomic DNA using the immunoSEQ Assay, a bias-controlled multiplex PCR. The paper's processing steps were these. Within the assay, amplification of reference gene primers was used to estimate how many nucleated cells each sample contained. To quantify the absolute abundance of each unique TCRbeta CDR3 rearrangement, sequence reads were collapsed and filtered. For each sample, productive Simpson clonality was calculated as the square root of Simpson's diversity index across productive rearrangements. What TCRdb holds here is the immuneACCESS table cut down to in-frame rearrangements. Part of the clones is not present; checked against another copy, under half of the missing clones reflect an unresolved V gene, and the others are unexplained. V, J and clone size reflect that table, while D and trimming were determined from the DNA. For this sample the table gives about 280,000 clones, of which approximately 81% were detected only once. The top ten clonotypes cover about 2.3% of the sample.

The V gene is TRBV7-8 and the J gene is TRBJ2-3, with 13 bases in between that match TRBD2. The receptor was isolated from a woman in her forties or fifties who had recovered from COVID-19. Sequenced: PBMCs or T cells enriched from blood (not recorded which). The base sequence is TGTGCCAGCAGCTCGGGACTAGCGGGGCTCACAGATACGCAGTATTTT. Protein translation: CASSSGLAGLTDTQYF.